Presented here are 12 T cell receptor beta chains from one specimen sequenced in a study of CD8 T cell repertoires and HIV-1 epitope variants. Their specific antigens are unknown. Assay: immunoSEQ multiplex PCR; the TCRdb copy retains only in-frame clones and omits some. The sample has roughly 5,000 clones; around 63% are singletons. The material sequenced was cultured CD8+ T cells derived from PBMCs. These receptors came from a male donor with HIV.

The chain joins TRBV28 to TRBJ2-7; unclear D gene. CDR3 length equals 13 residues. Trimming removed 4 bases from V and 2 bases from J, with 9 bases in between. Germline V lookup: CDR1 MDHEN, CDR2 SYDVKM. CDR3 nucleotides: TGTGCCAGCAGTTCGACCGTGGCCTACGAGCAGTACTTC. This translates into CASSSTVAYEQYF.

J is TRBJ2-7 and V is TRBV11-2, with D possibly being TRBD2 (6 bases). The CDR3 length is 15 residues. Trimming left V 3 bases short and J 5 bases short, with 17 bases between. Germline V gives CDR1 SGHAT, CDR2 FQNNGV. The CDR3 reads CASSFLWRDDNEQYF. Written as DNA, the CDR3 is TGTGCCAGCAGCTTCCTCTGGCGGGACGACAACGAGCAGTACTTC.

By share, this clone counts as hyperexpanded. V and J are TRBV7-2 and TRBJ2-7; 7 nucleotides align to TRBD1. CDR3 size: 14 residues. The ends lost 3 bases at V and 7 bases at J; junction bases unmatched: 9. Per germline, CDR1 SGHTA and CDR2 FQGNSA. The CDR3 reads CASSLGQYLREQYF. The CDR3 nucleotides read TGTGCCAGCAGCTTGGGACAGTACCTTCGTGAGCAGTACTTC.

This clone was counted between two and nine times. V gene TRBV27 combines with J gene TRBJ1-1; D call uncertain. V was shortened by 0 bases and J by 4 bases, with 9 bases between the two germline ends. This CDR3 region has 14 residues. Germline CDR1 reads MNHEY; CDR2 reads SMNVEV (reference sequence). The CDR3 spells CASSLSGVATEAFF. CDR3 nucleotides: TGTGCCAGCAGTTTATCCGGTGTCGCCACTGAAGCTTTCTTT.

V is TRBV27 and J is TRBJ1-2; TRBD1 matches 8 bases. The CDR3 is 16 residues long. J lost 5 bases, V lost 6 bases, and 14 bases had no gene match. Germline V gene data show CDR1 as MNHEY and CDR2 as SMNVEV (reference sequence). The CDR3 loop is CASSLTSGQVLYGYTF. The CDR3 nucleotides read TGTGCCAGCAGCCTTACTTCGGGACAGGTACTATATGGCTACACCTTC.

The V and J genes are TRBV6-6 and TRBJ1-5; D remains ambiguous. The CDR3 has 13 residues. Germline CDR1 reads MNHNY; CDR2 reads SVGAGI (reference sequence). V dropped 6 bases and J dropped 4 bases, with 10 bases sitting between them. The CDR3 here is CASRYAQNQPQHF. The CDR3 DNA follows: TGTGCCAGCAGGTATGCCCAGAATCAGCCCCAGCATTTT.

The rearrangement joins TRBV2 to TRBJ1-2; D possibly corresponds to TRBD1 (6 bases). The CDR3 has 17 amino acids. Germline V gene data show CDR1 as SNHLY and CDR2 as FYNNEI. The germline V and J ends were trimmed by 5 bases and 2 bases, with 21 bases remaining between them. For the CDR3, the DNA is TGTGCCAGCAGTCCTTTTGAGACAGGAGAAGAGAACTATGGCTACACCTTC. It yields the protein CASSPFETGEENYGYTF. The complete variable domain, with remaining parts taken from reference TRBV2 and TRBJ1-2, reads EPEVTQTPSHQVTQMGQEVILRCVPISNHLYFYWYRQILGQKVEFLVSFYNNEISEKSEIFDDQFSVERPDGSNFTLKIRSTKLEDSAMYFCASSPFETGEENYGYTFGSGTRLTVV.

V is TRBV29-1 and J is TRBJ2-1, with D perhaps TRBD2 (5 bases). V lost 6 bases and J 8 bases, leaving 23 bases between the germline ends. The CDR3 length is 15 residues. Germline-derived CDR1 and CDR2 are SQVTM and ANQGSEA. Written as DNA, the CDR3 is TGCAGCGTCCACCGGGAAGGGATGGCTGTCGATGAGCAGTTCTTC. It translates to CSVHREGMAVDEQFF.

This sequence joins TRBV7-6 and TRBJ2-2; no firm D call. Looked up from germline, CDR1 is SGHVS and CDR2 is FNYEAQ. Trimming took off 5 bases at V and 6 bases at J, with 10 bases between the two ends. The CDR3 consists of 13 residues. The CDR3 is CASSVSIPGELFF. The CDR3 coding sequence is TGTGCCAGCAGCGTCAGTATCCCCGGGGAGCTGTTTTTT.

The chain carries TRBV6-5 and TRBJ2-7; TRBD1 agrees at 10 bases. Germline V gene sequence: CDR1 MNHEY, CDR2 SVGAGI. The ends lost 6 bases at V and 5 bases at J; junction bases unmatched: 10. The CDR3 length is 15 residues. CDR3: CASSESGTGADEQYF. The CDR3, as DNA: TGTGCCAGCAGCGAATCCGGGACAGGGGCCGACGAGCAGTACTTC.

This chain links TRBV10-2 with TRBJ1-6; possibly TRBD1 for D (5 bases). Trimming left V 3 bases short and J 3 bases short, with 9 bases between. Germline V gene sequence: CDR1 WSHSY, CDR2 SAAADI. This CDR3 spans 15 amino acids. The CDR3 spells CASSDTGIYNSPLHF. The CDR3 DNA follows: TGCGCCAGCAGTGACACAGGAATCTATAATTCACCCCTCCACTTT.

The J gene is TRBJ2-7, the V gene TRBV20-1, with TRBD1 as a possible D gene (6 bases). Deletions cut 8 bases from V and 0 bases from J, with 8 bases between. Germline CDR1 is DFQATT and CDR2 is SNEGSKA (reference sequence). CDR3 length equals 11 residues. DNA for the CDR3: TGCAGTCCGGACAGCTCCTACGAGCAGTACTTC. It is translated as CSPDSSYEQYF.